One sample yielded the 16 T cell receptor beta chains listed below, sequenced in a study of T-cell memory formation after mild COVID-19. TCRdb analysed the 5' RACE reads with MiXCR anew, one entry per CDR3 protein. Of fewer than 450,000 distinct CDR3 sequences in the sample, around 21% are singletons; the top ten hold around 13%. Sequences were obtained from PBMCs or a T cell subset sorted from them (not recorded which). These receptors came from an adult woman who had mild COVID-19 (a few samples of this study predate the infection). Cell type and time point are not known.

This clonotype was counted only a few times. The rearrangement joins TRBV20-1 to TRBJ1-1, with a tentative D call TRBD1 (6 bases). The CDR3 is 15 residues long. The germline V gene encodes CDR1 DFQATT and CDR2 SNEGSKA (reference sequence). Trimming removed 3 bases at V and 0 bases at J, with 14 bases between. The DNA of the CDR3 is TGCAGTGCTAGCCCTTTGACAGGACTGAACACTGAAGCTTTCTTT. Its translation is CSASPLTGLNTEAFF.

This clonotype was observed a few times. The V call is TRBV6-2 or TRBV6-3, the J call TRBJ2-2, with D unclear. The germline V and J ends were trimmed by 3 bases and 6 bases, with 5 bases remaining between them. Germline assignment: CDR1 MNHEY and CDR2 SVGEGT. The CDR3 covers 12 residues. The CDR3 here is CASSYIPGELFF. The DNA of the CDR3 is TGTGCCAGCAGTTATATCCCCGGGGAGCTGTTTTTT.

Only a few counts were recorded for this clonotype. The chain couples TRBV9 to TRBJ2-1; D call uncertain. The CDR3 covers 12 residues. Germline V CDR1 and CDR2: SGDLS, YYNGEE. Trimming cost V 1 base and J 6 bases, with 5 bases left between them. CDR3 sequence: CASSVPGNEQFF. The DNA for the CDR3 is TGTGCCAGCAGCGTACCTGGCAATGAGCAGTTCTTC.

This clonotype has just a few counts. This sequence joins TRBV12-3 or TRBV12-4 and TRBJ1-5; no clear D gene. Trimming shortened V by 4 bases and J by 9 bases, and 10 bases separated the two germline ends. CDR3 size: 12 residues. CDR3 residues: CASSYPAGPQHF. DNA of the CDR3: TGTGCCAGCAGTTATCCGGCGGGGCCCCAGCATTTT.

The chain is built from TRBV20-1 and TRBJ1-1; possibly TRBD1 for D (5 bases). CDR1 is DFQATT and CDR2 is SNEGSKA in the germline V gene (reference sequence). This CDR3 spans 10 amino acids. Trimming took 3 bases from V and 7 from J, leaving 6 bases between them. As DNA, the CDR3 is TGCAGTGCTAGCGGGGGTGAAGCTTTCTTT. It yields the protein CSASGGEAFF.

The sample holds a few counts of this clonotype. The genes are TRBV2 and TRBJ1-1; D unclear. Trimming cost V 7 bases and J 3 bases, with 12 bases left between them. This CDR3 is 13 amino acids long. The V gene's germline CDR1 is SNHLY and CDR2 FYNNEI. The CDR3 region has the DNA TGTGCCAGCAAAAGGGAGGGAGACACTGAAGCTTTCTTT. This sequence encodes CASKREGDTEAFF.

This clonotype was found once. In nucleotides, the CDR3 is TGTGCCAGTATCAAAGGGCAGTTGAACACCGGGGAGCTGTTTTTT. Translated: CASIKGQLNTGELFF. The V gene is TRBV19, the J gene TRBJ2-2; D not resolved. The CDR3 length is 15 residues. Germline CDR1 reads LNHDA; CDR2 reads SQIVND (reference sequence). The ends were cut back, 7 bases at V and 1 base at J, with 13 bases in the middle.

J is TRBJ1-1 and V is TRBV20-1; tentatively, D is TRBD1 (6 bases). The V end lost 3 bases, the J end lost 0 bases, and 17 bases lay between the germline ends. CDR1 and CDR2 from the germline V gene are DFQATT and SNEGSKA (reference sequence). The CDR3 consists of 16 residues. The CDR3 loop is CSARVGGGTLNTEAFF. As DNA, the CDR3 is TGCAGTGCTAGGGTAGGAGGGGGAACCTTGAACACTGAAGCTTTCTTT.

This chain uses TRBV29-1 with TRBJ1-1; D is unresolved. Germline values: CDR1 SQVTM, CDR2 ANQGSEA. Trimming shortened V by 1 base and J by 0 bases, and 9 bases separated the two germline ends. This CDR3 has 14 residues. CDR3 region: CSVEGGGVNTEAFF. CDR3 DNA sequence: TGCAGCGTTGAAGGAGGTGGGGTGAACACTGAAGCTTTCTTT.

V gene TRBV7-8 combines with J gene TRBJ2-5; TRBD1 matches at 9 bases. The germline V gene has CDR1 SGHVS and CDR2 FQNEAQ. The CDR3 has 16 residues. V was clipped by 4 bases and J by 2 bases; unmatched bases: 8. The CDR3 coding sequence is TGTGCCAGCAGCTCCATCCAGGGGACAGGGCAAGAGACCCAGTACTTC. Translation gives CASSSIQGTGQETQYF.

The V gene is TRBV15, the J gene TRBJ2-5; D may be TRBD1 or TRBD2 (5 bases each). The V and J ends lost 1 base and 4 bases respectively, with 13 bases between them. This CDR3 spans 15 amino acids. Per the germline V gene, CDR1 is LNHNV and CDR2 is YYDKDF (reference sequence). CDR3 DNA: TGTGCCACCAGCAGAGGGGGCGTGGGGGTAGAGACCCAGTACTTC. Encoded protein: CATSRGGVGVETQYF.

This clonotype occurred a few times. J is TRBJ2-3 and V is TRBV5-4, with a possible D match to TRBD2 (5 bases). V was pared by 1 base and J by 2 bases, with 11 bases between. Germline CDR1 reads SGHNT; CDR2 reads YYREEE (reference sequence). The CDR3 runs 15 residues. The CDR3 DNA reads as TGTGCCAGCAGCTTGATTGAAGCGGCCACAGATACGCAGTATTTT. Translated: CASSLIEAATDTQYF.

This clonotype is a singleton in its sample. This rearrangement joins TRBV27 to TRBJ2-1; 10 bases fit TRBD1. Looked up from germline, CDR1 is MNHEY and CDR2 is SMNVEV (reference sequence). The CDR3 covers 15 residues. Germline trimming cut 9 bases from V and 6 bases from J; bases unmatched to any gene: 11. As DNA, the CDR3 is TGTGCCAGTCTGACCGGGACAGGGGTAAGCAATGAGCAGTTCTTC. Protein: CASLTGTGVSNEQFF.

The CDR3 sequence: CASSRVELGTDTQYF. In DNA, the CDR3 is TGTGCCAGCAGCCGGGTGGAACTCGGGACAGATACGCAGTATTTT. The rearrangement uses TRBV5-6 and TRBJ2-3; D unresolved. This CDR3 comprises 15 residues. V shed 4 bases and J shed 3 bases, with 15 bases lying between them. Germline-derived CDR1 and CDR2 are SGHDT and YYEEEE. Together with reference TRBV5-6 and TRBJ2-3, the CDR3 gives the full variable domain: DAGVTQSPTHLIKTRGQQVTLRCSPKSGHDTVSWYQQALGQGPQFIFQYYEEEERQRGNFPDRFSGHQFPNYSSELNVNALLLGDSALYLCASSRVELGTDTQYFGPGTRLTVL.

The CDR3 DNA reads as TGCGCCAGCAGCCAACCCCGGGACAGGAGGAACACTGAAGCTTTCTTT. Translation gives CASSQPRDRRNTEAFF. The rearrangement joins TRBV4-1 to TRBJ1-1; TRBD1 matches at 8 bases. Germline CDR1 reads MGHRA; CDR2 reads YSYEKL. V lost 2 bases and J lost 1; bases outside the gene matches: 6. This CDR3 is built from 16 residues.

This clonotype was detected only a few times. The chain is built from TRBV10-3 and TRBJ2-7, with D tentatively TRBD2 (5 bases). The CDR3 has 15 amino acids. Germline CDR1 reads ENHRY; CDR2 reads SYGVKD. Trimming left V 0 bases short and J 0 bases short, with 9 bases between. The CDR3 loop is CAISESFGSSYEQYF. The CDR3 nucleotides read TGTGCCATCAGTGAGTCGTTTGGGAGCTCCTACGAGCAGTACTTC.